Here is one T cell receptor (beta chain) with its context. What it binds is not known. Researchers used 5'RACE with constant-segment primers to make TCR alpha and TCR beta cDNA libraries that carry sample barcodes and UMIs. TCRdb re-called the 5' RACE reads with MiXCR, one entry per CDR3 protein. The sample holds 120,000 to 150,000 distinct CDR3 sequences, 6% to 7% seen once. This specimen belongs to a study of T-cell memory formation after mild COVID-19. Overall study: Largely, the TCR clusters proved donor specific.

Study-level results: In second-wave clones peaking day 37, SARS-CoV-2 specificity remained unconfirmed. Contracting CD4+ clones sat mainly in CM and EM; CD8+ in EMRA.

The V gene end was trimmed by 7 bases and the J gene end by 5 bases; junction bases not matched to a gene: 8. The CDR3 covers 14 residues. Germline loops: CDR1 SNHLY, CDR2 FYNNEI. The chain links TRBV2 to TRBJ1-1; 9 bases line up with TRBD1. The clonotype was recovered from an adult woman who had mild COVID-19 (a few samples of this study predate the infection). Cell type and time point are not known. Material: PBMCs or a T cell subset sorted from them (not recorded which). The CDR3, as DNA: TGTGCCAGCAAGTTGGACAGGGGAAGAACTGAAGCTTTCTTT. This gives the protein CASKLDRGRTEAFF. The whole variable domain, filled in from reference TRBV2 and TRBJ1-1, reads EPEVTQTPSHQVTQMGQEVILRCVPISNHLYFYWYRQILGQKVEFLVSFYNNEISEKSEIFDDQFSVERPDGSNFTLKIRSTKLEDSAMYFCASKLDRGRTEAFFGQGTRLTVV.